The 23 T cell receptor beta chains listed next were all sequenced from one sample in a study of blood T cells in healthy people across ages. A second PCR, run for about 7 to 11 cycles, used a sample-barcoded 5' primer plus a J-beta primer mix. TCRdb analysed the 5' RACE reads with MiXCR anew, one entry per CDR3 protein. The sample contains hundreds of thousands of distinct CDR3 sequences, 24% of which appear only once. The same specimen was also included in a second study, on T cells of mothers and their children.

What was sequenced was blood. The receptors originated from a boy under 18 in good health.

The table lists this clonotype with many counts. The V call is TRBV9, the J call TRBJ1-1; D unclear. Germline values: CDR1 SGDLS, CDR2 YYNGEE. Trimming cost V 3 bases and J 11 bases, with 14 bases left between them. This CDR3 contains 12 residues. The CDR3 here is CASSDGYRSAFF. The CDR3 DNA reads TGTGCCAGCAGCGATGGGTACCGTTCGGCTTTCTTT. The full variable domain, rest sourced from reference TRBV9 and TRBJ1-1, is DSGVTQTPKHLITATGQRVTLRCSPRSGDLSVYWYQQSLDQGLQFLIQYYNGEERAKGNILERFSAQQFPDLHSELNLSSLELGDSALYFCASSDGYRSAFFGQGTRLTVV.

The V call is TRBV5-1, the J call TRBJ2-1; 10 bases align to TRBD2. The CDR3 covers 18 residues. Germline loops: CDR1 SGHRS, CDR2 YFSETQ. V gave up 0 bases and J gave up 4 bases; unmatched junction bases: 10. Here the CDR3 DNA reads TGCGCCAGCAGCTTGGTGAAGGGCCTAGCGGGGGCTTACAATGAGCAGTTCTTC. Its protein is CASSLVKGLAGAYNEQFF.

This clonotype was seen only a few times. CDR3 DNA: TGCGCCAGCAGCTTGGCCACTGGCAGGGGAAACACCATATATTTT. Its translation: CASSLATGRGNTIYF. V usage is TRBV5-1 and J usage is TRBJ1-3; D unresolved. V lost 0 bases and J lost 4, with 11 bases in between. The CDR3 consists of 15 residues. Per germline, CDR1 SGHRS and CDR2 YFSETQ.

This clonotype was seen only a few times. The genes are TRBV11-1 and TRBJ2-7; weak D call: TRBD1 (5 bases). Trimming removed 4 bases at V and 3 bases at J, with 7 bases between. There are 12 residues in the CDR3. CDR1 is SGHAT, CDR2 FQDESV, per germline (reference sequence). CDR3 protein: CASSSTVYEQYF. The CDR3 DNA follows: TGTGCCAGCAGCTCGACAGTCTACGAGCAGTACTTC.

This clonotype occurred a few times. The chain uses TRBV5-7 and TRBJ1-4; 8 nucleotides match TRBD1. TRBV5-7 has ORF status, its function being uncertain. With 2 bases clipped from V and 4 bases from J, the junction kept 7 bases outside the gene matches. This CDR3 region has 16 residues. The CDR3 region has the DNA TGTGCCAGCAGCTTACGACAGGGGACCTTTAATGAAAAACTGTTTTTT. Translating gives CASSLRQGTFNEKLFF.

This clonotype was picked up a small number of times. J is TRBJ2-7 and V is TRBV7-6; the match to TRBD2 covers 10 bases. The J segment lost 1 base and the V segment lost 1 base, leaving 7 bases of the junction unmatched. From germline, CDR1 is SGHVS and CDR2 FNYEAQ. CDR3 length equals 17 residues. Written as DNA, the CDR3 is TGTGCCAGCAGCTTAGGGGGGACTAGCGCAAATTCCTACGAGCAGTACTTC. Translation: CASSLGGTSANSYEQYF.

This clonotype was counted between two and nine times. V is TRBV28 and J is TRBJ2-7, with D possibly TRBD2 on 6 matching bases. The germline gives CDR1 MDHEN, CDR2 SYDVKM. This CDR3 has 14 residues. The ends were cut back, 6 bases at V and 7 bases at J, with 19 bases in the middle. DNA of the CDR3: TGTGCCAGCAGCCTCAACCGGAGGGTGGGGGAGCAGTACTTC. Translating gives CASSLNRRVGEQYF. Drawing the rest from reference TRBV28 and TRBJ2-7, the complete variable domain is DVKVTQSSRYLVKRTGEKVFLECVQDMDHENMFWYRQDPGLGLRLIYFSYDVKMKEKGDIPEGYSVSREKKERFSLILESASTNQTSMYLCASSLNRRVGEQYFGPGTRLTVT.

CDR3 sequence (DNA): TGTGCCAGCAGCGTAGTGGGACAGGGCTATGAAAAACTGTTTTTT. This encodes CASSVVGQGYEKLFF. The chain is built from TRBV9 and TRBJ1-4; TRBD1 matches at 9 bases. Losses at the gene ends were 0 bases for V and 6 bases for J; bases not matched to a gene: 3. Germline CDR1 SGDLS, CDR2 YYNGEE. The CDR3 is made up of 15 amino acids.

This clonotype was counted only a few times. The rearrangement joins TRBV7-9 to TRBJ2-5; TRBD2 might be the D (5 bases). Germline values: CDR1 SEHNR, CDR2 FQNEAQ (reference sequence). Trimming removed 3 bases from V and 5 bases from J, with 13 bases in between. The CDR3 sequence is 14 residues long. CDR3 DNA: TGTGCCAGCAGCTTCGGTGGGAGTAAGGAGACCCAGTACTTC. Encoded protein: CASSFGGSKETQYF.

The chain has TRBV9 and TRBJ2-5; D not resolved. V lost 0 bases and J 2 bases, leaving 5 bases between the germline ends. CDR3 length: 13 amino acids. Germline lookup yields CDR1 SGDLS and CDR2 YYNGEE. The CDR3 reads CASSVAPQETQYF. CDR3 nucleotide sequence: TGTGCCAGCAGCGTAGCACCTCAAGAGACCCAGTACTTC.

This clonotype was detected a few times. The V and J genes are TRBV24-1 and TRBJ2-5, with a weak D call TRBD2 (6 bases). This CDR3 comprises 16 residues. CDR1 is KGHDR, CDR2 SFDVKD, per germline. V was cut by 1 base and J by 2 bases, with 13 bases left in between. The CDR3 loop reads CATSDFGRRGQETQYF. The CDR3, as DNA: TGTGCCACCAGTGATTTCGGTAGGAGGGGTCAAGAGACCCAGTACTTC.

The rearrangement joins TRBV12-3 or TRBV12-4 to TRBJ2-1; possibly TRBD1 for D (5 bases). The assigned J gene may be wrong: the sequence end matches TRBJ2-5 better. This CDR3 spans 16 amino acids. The CDR3 region is CASSSEGHFLKETQYF. CDR3 coding DNA: TGTGCCAGCAGCTCCGAAGGACATTTCCTGAAGGAGACCCAGTACTTC.

V usage is TRBV29-1 and J usage is TRBJ1-1; possible D gene TRBD1, 5 bases. The V gene lost 4 bases and the J gene lost 4 bases, with 13 bases spanning the gap. Germline V lookup: CDR1 SQVTM, CDR2 ANQGSEA. This CDR3 region has 13 residues. For the CDR3, the DNA is TGCAGCGTTGCTTGGGGGGGGTTCACTGAAGCTTTCTTT. It specifies CSVAWGGFTEAFF.

The table lists this clonotype with a few counts. The chain links TRBV28 to TRBJ2-2, with D maybe TRBD1 (6 bases). V was clipped by 6 bases and J by 0 bases, with 14 bases between them. Germline V lookup: CDR1 MDHEN, CDR2 SYDVKM. CDR3 length equals 16 residues. The CDR3 bases are TGTGCCAGCAGCCTTGGACGGGACACGAACACCGGGGAGCTGTTTTTT. This translates into CASSLGRDTNTGELFF.

This clonotype was found a few times. The genes are TRBV20-1 and TRBJ1-4; TRBD1 aligns across 8 bases. The germline V gene has CDR1 DFQATT and CDR2 SNEGSKA (reference sequence). Trimming took 6 bases from V and 7 from J; bases not matched to a gene: 10. The CDR3 is 14 amino acids. CDR3 in amino acids: CSALISGGLEKLFF. As DNA, the CDR3 is TGCAGTGCCCTTATATCAGGGGGCCTTGAAAAACTGTTTTTT.

This sequence joins TRBV9 and TRBJ1-1; 9 bases align to TRBD1. Germline V CDR1 and CDR2: SGDLS, YYNGEE. The CDR3 has 13 residues. V lost 4 bases to trimming and J lost 8 bases; unmatched junction nucleotides: 6. CDR3 loop: CASSPGQGKEAFF. The CDR3 region has the DNA TGTGCCAGCAGCCCCGGACAGGGGAAGGAAGCTTTCTTT.

The chain has TRBV20-1 and TRBJ2-5, with a tentative D call TRBD2 (6 bases). In germline, CDR1 is DFQATT, CDR2 SNEGSKA (reference sequence). Between the trimmed V and J ends, which lost 1 base and 2 bases, there was a span of 11 bases. The CDR3 consists of 14 residues. The CDR3 DNA follows: TGCAGTGCTAGAGCGACTAGGCCACAAGAGACCCAGTACTTC. It is translated as CSARATRPQETQYF.

J is TRBJ2-2 and V is TRBV7-2, with 13 bases aligning to TRBD2. This CDR3 has 15 amino acids. CDR1 is SGHTA, CDR2 FQGNSA, per germline. V trimming: 6 bases; J trimming: 9 bases; junction bases outside the gene matches: 7. DNA of the CDR3: TGTGCCAGCAGACGGACTAGCGGGAGTGAGAGGGAGCTGTTTTTT. As protein: CASRRTSGSERELFF.

V and J are TRBV7-9 and TRBJ2-3; D tentatively reads TRBD1 or TRBD2 (5 bases each). Trimming took 7 bases from V and 6 from J, leaving 20 bases between them. CDR1 is SEHNR and CDR2 is FQNEAQ in the germline V gene (reference sequence). CDR3 length: 15 amino acids. For the CDR3, the DNA is TGTGCCAGCACGCACGGGGCCCGGGCAAGGGATACGCAGTATTTT. Translated, it gives CASTHGARARDTQYF.

This clonotype was recorded many times. This sequence joins TRBV21-1 and TRBJ2-1. TRBV21-1 is recorded as a pseudogene. This CDR3 region has 16 residues. The DNA for the CDR3 is TGTGCCAGCAGCAAAGAAGGAGGGGGCGCCTACAATGAGCAGTTCTTC. As protein: CASSKEGGGAYNEQFF.

This sequence joins TRBV28 and TRBJ2-7, with 7 bases aligning to TRBD2. V was clipped by 7 bases and J by 1 base; unmatched bases: 7. Germline CDR1 and CDR2: MDHEN and SYDVKM. The CDR3 covers 14 residues. CDR3 bases: TGTGCCAGCAAGGTACGGGGGGAGTCCTACGAGCAGTACTTC. Translation: CASKVRGESYEQYF. Complete variable domain (other parts from reference TRBV28 and TRBJ2-7): DVKVTQSSRYLVKRTGEKVFLECVQDMDHENMFWYRQDPGLGLRLIYFSYDVKMKEKGDIPEGYSVSREKKERFSLILESASTNQTSMYLCASKVRGESYEQYFGPGTRLTVT.

The V and J genes are TRBV7-2 and TRBJ1-2, with D maybe TRBD1 (5 bases). Germline CDR1 SGHTA, CDR2 FQGNSA. The V and J ends lost 7 bases and 5 bases respectively, with 17 bases between them. This CDR3 is 14 amino acids long. Written as DNA, the CDR3 is TGTGCCAGCATCGTAGGGACGGGGCCATATGGCTACACCTTC. Protein sequence: CASIVGTGPYGYTF.

V and J are TRBV20-1 and TRBJ2-3, with TRBD1 matching 7 bases. There are 15 residues in the CDR3. Germline loops: CDR1 DFQATT, CDR2 SNEGSKA (reference sequence). V shed 6 bases and J 2 bases; nucleotides not matched to a gene: 11. Here the CDR3 DNA reads TGCAGTGCCTACCGACCAGGGGGATCCACAGATACGCAGTATTTT. Translating it yields CSAYRPGGSTDTQYF.